This is a list of T cell receptor beta chains from one sample in a study of CD8 T cells in Susac syndrome. Each CDR3 protein gets one entry after TCRdb re-called the immunoSEQ multiplex PCR reads with MiXCR. The data show 300,000 or so distinct CDR3 sequences, about 90% seen once. The sequenced sample was CD4+ T cells from PBMCs. These receptors were obtained from a human donor with multiple sclerosis. The CDR3 runs from the conserved cysteine through the conserved F or W. The D gene is left open where the match is weak. Clone size is stated in some rows and not others, as once, few, many or a class when expanded.

V gene,clone size,D gene,J gene,CDR3 protein,CDR3 DNA
TRBV5-1,.,.,TRBJ2-3,CASSSVGGDTDTQYF,TGCGCCAGCAGCTCAGTAGGGGGAGACACAGATACGCAGTATTTT
TRBV12-3/TRBV12-4,.,.,TRBJ1-2,CASSLIQGMYGYTF,TGTGCCAGCAGTTTAATTCAGGGGATGTATGGCTACACCTTC
TRBV5-1,.,.,TRBJ2-2,CASSLVRGRITGELFF,TGCGCCAGCAGCTTGGTAAGGGGCAGGATCACCGGGGAGCTGTTTTTT
TRBV4-1,.,TRBD1,TRBJ1-1,CASSPRAGGRTTEAFF,TGCGCCAGCAGCCCAAGGGCAGGGGGGAGAACCACTGAAGCTTTCTTT
TRBV11-3,.,.,TRBJ2-6,CASSPRAAGANVLTF,TGTGCCAGCAGCCCCCGGGCAGCTGGGGCCAACGTCCTGACTTTC
TRBV19,.,TRBD1,TRBJ2-3,CASGFQGADTQYF,TGTGCCAGTGGATTTCAGGGGGCAGATACGCAGTATTTT
TRBV15,.,TRBD1,TRBJ2-7,CATSRGRDRAYEQYF,TGTGCCACCAGCAGAGGCCGGGACAGGGCCTACGAGCAGTACTTC
TRBV6-9,.,.,TRBJ2-1,CASRHPLQDSYNEQFF,TGTGCCAGCAGGCACCCATTACAGGATTCCTACAATGAGCAGTTCTTC
TRBV7-8,once,TRBD1,TRBJ2-2,CASSLTGVRTGELFF,TGTGCCAGCAGCTTAACAGGGGTCAGGACCGGGGAGCTGTTTTTT
TRBV3-1,.,.,TRBJ1-2,CASSQVTSVVHYTF,TGTGCCAGCAGCCAAGTTACCAGCGTCGTTCACTACACCTTC
TRBV9,.,TRBD1,TRBJ1-6,CASSALPTGNNSPLHF,TGTGCCAGCAGCGCCCTCCCGACAGGGAACAATTCACCCCTCCACTTT
TRBV6-5,.,.,TRBJ1-2,CASSFTEVHGYTF,TGTGCCAGCAGTTTCACGGAGGTCCATGGCTACACCTTC
TRBV5-4,.,TRBD1,TRBJ1-1,CASSLQGWEAFF,TGTGCCAGCAGCTTACAGGGGTGGGAAGCTTTCTTT
TRBV5-1,.,.,TRBJ1-1,CASSKTAMNTEAFF,TGCGCCAGCAGCAAAACAGCGATGAACACTGAAGCTTTCTTT
TRBV6-1,once,.,TRBJ2-3,CASSEGWGLEDTQYF,TGTGCCAGCAGTGAAGGGTGGGGGCTAGAAGATACGCAGTATTTT
TRBV2,.,.,TRBJ2-7,CASRAIRSSYEQYF,TGTGCCAGCAGAGCCATTCGGAGCTCCTACGAGCAGTACTTC
TRBV19,.,.,TRBJ2-2,CASRRGAGVTGELFF,TGTGCCAGTAGGAGGGGGGCGGGGGTCACCGGGGAGCTGTTTTTT
TRBV18,few,.,TRBJ2-7,CASSPRRNQEQYF,TGTGCCAGCTCACCACGTAGGAATCAGGAGCAGTACTTC
TRBV27,.,TRBD1,TRBJ1-2,CASSFLHTGGGYTF,TGTGCCAGCAGTTTTCTCCACACAGGGGGCGGCTACACCTTC
TRBV4-1,.,.,TRBJ2-1,CASSQGEGGHNEQFF,TGCGCCAGCAGCCAGGGTGAGGGGGGCCACAATGAGCAGTTCTTC
TRBV20-1,.,TRBD2,TRBJ2-5,CSAREGSGSMETQYF,TGCAGTGCTAGAGAAGGTAGCGGGAGTATGGAGACCCAGTACTTC
TRBV7-2,.,.,TRBJ2-7,CASSPPSLEQYF,TGTGCCAGCAGTCCCCCCAGCCTCGAGCAGTACTTC
TRBV9,.,.,TRBJ1-3,CASSVRGTGNTIYF,TGTGCCAGCAGCGTCAGGGGTACGGGAAACACCATATATTTT
TRBV4-2,once,TRBD1,TRBJ2-3,CASSQDKQGPTDTQYF,TGTGCCAGCAGCCAAGACAAACAGGGGCCTACAGATACGCAGTATTTT
TRBV7-3,.,TRBD1,TRBJ2-2,CASSLRGGPGQGDKRPDTGELFF,TGTGCCAGCAGCTTAAGGGGAGGGCCGGGACAGGGGGATAAGCGTCCTGATACCGGGGAGCTGTTTTTT
TRBV5-1,.,.,TRBJ1-1,CASRVSDRTEAFF,TGCGCCAGCAGAGTATCGGACCGCACTGAAGCTTTCTTT
TRBV4-3,.,.,TRBJ1-1,CASSQGSTRTEAFF,TGCGCCAGCAGCCAGGGATCCACGAGGACTGAAGCTTTCTTT
TRBV29-1,.,.,TRBJ2-7,CSVRAATNYEQYF,TGCAGCGTCCGGGCAGCCACGAACTACGAGCAGTACTTC
TRBV20-1,.,TRBD1,TRBJ1-5,CSAVRGQGHYSNQPQHF,TGCAGTGCCGTGAGAGGACAGGGGCACTATAGCAATCAGCCCCAGCATTTT